One and the same sample provided the 26 T cell receptor beta chains below, sequenced in a study of shared clonotypes between healthy human individuals. Repertoires were generated with immunoSEQ multiplex PCR, while TCRdb's copy carries only in-frame clones and drops some. The sample lists millions of clones, 90% to 95% occurring once. Sequenced material: naive CD4+ T cells sorted from blood. Described subset: CD45RA+ positively selected. The receptors here all came from a young man in good health.

This clone was seen only once. The chain carries TRBV5-6 and TRBJ2-7; 7 bases fit TRBD2. Per germline, CDR1 SGHDT and CDR2 YYEEEE. The CDR3 totals 15 residues. V lost 1 base, J lost 3 bases, and 7 bases stayed unmatched. CDR3 nucleotides: TGTGCCAGCAGCTTGTGGGGGAGGGCATACTACGAGCAGTACTTC. Its protein is CASSLWGRAYYEQYF.

J is TRBJ1-4 and V is TRBV16, with TRBD1 matching over 8 bases. Germline loops: CDR1 KGHSY, CDR2 FQNENV. J lost 8 bases, V lost 4 bases, and 9 bases had no gene match. This CDR3 spans 15 amino acids. DNA for the CDR3: TGTGCCAGCAGCCCGTGGGTGACAGGGGACGAAAAACTGTTTTTT. Translation: CASSPWVTGDEKLFF.

This chain joins TRBV14 and TRBJ2-7; tentatively, D is TRBD2 (5 bases). This CDR3 comprises 16 residues. Germline CDR1 SGHDN, CDR2 FVKESK. V shed 0 bases and J shed 2 bases, with 14 bases lying between them. This chain's CDR3 is CASSQDRRGRPYEQYF. DNA for the CDR3: TGTGCCAGCAGCCAAGATCGTCGCGGGCGACCCTACGAGCAGTACTTC.

J is TRBJ1-2 and V is TRBV10-3; D gene ambiguous. Trimming stripped 2 bases from V and 7 bases from J, with 14 bases between. This CDR3 contains 14 residues. Looked up from germline, CDR1 is ENHRY and CDR2 is SYGVKD. CDR3 DNA sequence: TGTGCCATCAGTGAGACAGCGCTTGAATTTGGCTACACCTTC. Translating it yields CAISETALEFGYTF.

The chain has TRBV4-1 and TRBJ1-6, with D perhaps TRBD1 (5 bases). This CDR3 has 15 residues. Trimming removed 0 bases from V and 9 bases from J, with 12 bases in between. CDR1 and CDR2 (germline): MGHRA, YSYEKL. CDR3 coding DNA: TGCGCCAGCAGCCAAGATAAACAGACAGCTTCACCCCTCCACTTT. This encodes CASSQDKQTASPLHF.

The genes are TRBV11-3 and TRBJ2-5, with D unclear. Trimming removed 5 bases from V and 2 bases from J, with 12 bases in between. The CDR3 totals 14 residues. Germline V lookup: CDR1 SGHNT, CDR2 YENEEA. The CDR3 protein is CASSPGRHQETQYF. For the CDR3, the DNA is TGTGCCAGCAGCCCCGGACGGCATCAAGAGACCCAGTACTTC.

The chain employs TRBV10-3 and TRBJ2-2; maybe TRBD2 (6 bases). The CDR3 spans 14 residues. Germline V CDR1 and CDR2: ENHRY, SYGVKD. V lost 4 bases, J lost 5 bases, and 11 bases lay in between. DNA of the CDR3: TGTGCCATCAGTGGGGGACTCGAGACCGGGGAGCTGTTTTTT. Translated, it gives CAISGGLETGELFF.

This chain connects TRBV7-3 to TRBJ1-1, with 7 bases lining up with TRBD1. V trimming: 4 bases; J trimming: 2 bases; junction bases outside the gene matches: 1. The CDR3 is made up of 13 amino acids. Germline CDR1 SGHTA, CDR2 FQGTGA. CDR3 nucleotide sequence: TGTGCCAGCAGCTGGGACAGAAACACTGAAGCTTTCTTT. Protein sequence: CASSWDRNTEAFF.

The V call is TRBV7-9, the J call TRBJ1-2; D is ambiguous. Per the germline V gene, CDR1 is SEHNR and CDR2 is FQNEAQ (reference sequence). V lost 2 bases and J 4 bases, leaving 11 bases between the germline ends. This CDR3 is 14 amino acids long. CDR3 protein: CASSLSLGGYGYTF. CDR3 coding DNA: TGTGCCAGCAGCTTAAGCCTCGGCGGCTATGGCTACACCTTC.

The chain carries TRBV18 and TRBJ2-7; TRBD1 aligns across 10 bases. CDR1 and CDR2 from the germline V gene are KGHSH and LQKENI. The CDR3 contains 15 residues. V was pared by 4 bases and J by 5 bases, with 8 bases of the junction left unmatched. The CDR3 nucleotides are TGTGCCAGCTCACTATTAGGACAGGGGGTCGACGAGCAGTACTTC. Protein: CASSLLGQGVDEQYF.

The V and J genes are TRBV6-1 and TRBJ2-1; D might be TRBD2 (5 bases). This CDR3 spans 12 amino acids. The germline V gene encodes CDR1 MNHNS and CDR2 SASEGT. V gave up 2 bases and J gave up 12 bases, with 11 bases separating them. The CDR3 loop reads CASSETRAGQFF. The CDR3 nucleotides are TGTGCCAGCAGTGAAACGAGGGCAGGGCAGTTCTTC.

The chain couples TRBV6-6 to TRBJ2-7; 8 positions agree with TRBD1. Germline assignment: CDR1 MNHNY and CDR2 SVGAGI (reference sequence). The CDR3 spans 13 residues. V lost 5 bases and J lost 4; bases outside the gene matches: 4. The CDR3 bases are TGTGCCAGCAGTGACAGGGGACGATACGAGCAGTACTTC. It is translated as CASSDRGRYEQYF.

The CDR3 is CASSEPDRVKYF. The CDR3 region has the DNA TGCGCCAGCAGTGAGCCGGACAGGGTTAAGTACTTC. The rearrangement links TRBV10-2 to TRBJ2-7, with 8 bases lining up with TRBD1. The CDR3 is made up of 12 amino acids. V dropped 2 bases and J dropped 11; count of bases not matched to a gene: 5. In germline, CDR1 is WSHSY, CDR2 SAAADI.

This clone has more than one count but fewer than ten. V and J are TRBV6-1 and TRBJ1-2, with D tentatively TRBD1 (5 bases). The V gene's germline CDR1 is MNHNS and CDR2 SASEGT. The V end was cut by 0 bases, the J end by 0 bases, with 8 bases between. The CDR3 loop spans 15 amino acids. The CDR3 spells CASSEAWTTNYGYTF. The DNA for the CDR3 is TGTGCCAGCAGTGAAGCGTGGACAACTAACTATGGCTACACCTTC.

The count of this clone is one. The chain has TRBV18 and TRBJ2-7; 8 nucleotides agree with TRBD1. V shed 4 bases, J shed 1 base, and the junction held 3 bases outside the gene matches. Looked up from germline, CDR1 is KGHSH and CDR2 is LQKENI. The CDR3 contains 14 residues. CDR3: CASSQDRASYEQYF. Written as DNA, the CDR3 is TGTGCCAGCTCACAGGACAGGGCATCCTACGAGCAGTACTTC.

V and J are TRBV7-6 and TRBJ1-4; no clear D. Trimming cost V 2 bases and J 10 bases, with 14 bases left between them. CDR3 size: 14 residues. The germline V gene has CDR1 SGHVS and CDR2 FNYEAQ. The CDR3 spells CASSLLASLPKLFF. Here the CDR3 DNA reads TGTGCCAGCAGCTTATTAGCATCGCTTCCAAAACTGTTTTTT.

The chain carries TRBV27 and TRBJ2-7; the match to TRBD1 covers 9 bases. The trim removed 0 bases at V and 4 bases at J, leaving 10 bases unmatched. The germline V gene encodes CDR1 MNHEY and CDR2 SMNVEV (reference sequence). The CDR3 loop spans 17 amino acids. The CDR3 sequence is CASSLSGGQGGLYEQYF. In nucleotides, the CDR3 is TGTGCCAGCAGTTTATCTGGGGGACAGGGAGGTTTGTACGAGCAGTACTTC.

This clone was detected only once. The CDR3 DNA is TGTGCCAGCAGTTACTCGAAAGCCGGACTTTTTGGCTACACCTTC. Its protein product is CASSYSKAGLFGYTF. The V gene is TRBV6-5, the J gene TRBJ1-2; D uncertain. Germline CDR1 is MNHEY and CDR2 is SVGAGI. There are 15 residues in the CDR3. Trimming shortened V by 0 bases and J by 7 bases, and 15 bases separated the two germline ends.

The chain couples TRBV2 to TRBJ2-3; tentative D call: TRBD1 (5 bases). Trimming removed 8 bases from V and 2 bases from J, with 11 bases in between. Germline CDR1 reads SNHLY; CDR2 reads FYNNEI. CDR3 size: 13 residues. The CDR3 DNA sequence: TGTGCCAGCGTTGGCAGGGTCACAGATACGCAGTATTTT. Protein sequence: CASVGRVTDTQYF. Supplemented by reference TRBV2 and TRBJ2-3, the full variable domain reads EPEVTQTPSHQVTQMGQEVILRCVPISNHLYFYWYRQILGQKVEFLVSFYNNEISEKSEIFDDQFSVERPDGSNFTLKIRSTKLEDSAMYFCASVGRVTDTQYFGPGTRLTVL.

The chain joins TRBV28 to TRBJ2-1, with 8 bases that match TRBD1. The J segment lost 2 bases and the V segment lost 3 bases, leaving 6 bases of the junction unmatched. Germline V lookup: CDR1 MDHEN, CDR2 SYDVKM. The length of the CDR3 is 16 residues. DNA for the CDR3: TGTGCCAGCAGTTTCAGGGGGCGCGCCACCTACAATGAGCAGTTCTTC. Encoded protein: CASSFRGRATYNEQFF.

The chain has TRBV5-1 and TRBJ1-2, with 9 positions matching TRBD1. Germline V CDR1 and CDR2: SGHRS, YFSETQ. J lost 8 bases, V lost 3 bases, and 11 bases had no gene match. CDR3 length: 15 amino acids. The CDR3 region is CASSYWDRDDGGYTF. In DNA form, the CDR3 reads TGCGCCAGCAGCTACTGGGACAGGGATGATGGCGGCTACACCTTC.

This clone is a singleton in its sample. The chain employs TRBV7-9 and TRBJ1-2; D gene unclear. The CDR3 extends over 15 amino acids. The V gene lost 0 bases and the J gene lost 8 bases, with 16 bases spanning the gap. Germline CDR1 SEHNR, CDR2 FQNEAQ (reference sequence). CDR3 sequence (DNA): TGTGCCAGCAGCTTAGCGCAGTTGGCTTCGGGAGGCTACACCTTC. Translated: CASSLAQLASGGYTF.

This clone was seen only once. The chain carries TRBV11-3 and TRBJ2-7, with a tentative D call TRBD2 (7 bases). Germline CDR1 reads SGHNT; CDR2 reads YENEEA. CDR3 length: 14 amino acids. V dropped 5 bases and J dropped 2 bases, with 13 bases sitting between them. The CDR3 DNA follows: TGTGCCAGCAGCCGAGGGGGGGCCGCCTACGAGCAGTACTTC. It translates to CASSRGGAAYEQYF. Using reference TRBV11-3 and TRBJ2-7 for the parts outside the CDR3, the full variable domain is EAGVVQSPRYKIIEKKQPVAFWCNPISGHNTLYWYLQNLGQGPELLIRYENEEAVDDSQLPKDRFSAERLKGVDSTLKIQPAELGDSAVYLCASSRGGAAYEQYFGPGTRLTVT.

Comments on this clone: The same CDR3 is also encoded by other DNA sequences in this sample. V gene TRBV6-5 combines with J gene TRBJ2-5, with TRBD1 matching over 7 bases. CDR1 and CDR2 from the germline V gene are MNHEY and SVGAGI. With V trimmed by 0 bases and J by 2 bases, 0 bases remained unmatched. The CDR3 is made up of 14 amino acids. CDR3 DNA sequence: TGTGCCAGCAGTTACTCGACAGGGCAAGAGACCCAGTACTTC. Translating it yields CASSYSTGQETQYF.

The chain recombines TRBV5-1 with TRBJ2-3, with D maybe TRBD2 (6 bases). Germline V lookup: CDR1 SGHRS, CDR2 YFSETQ. This CDR3 region has 20 residues. Between the trimmed V and J ends, which lost 2 bases and 1 base, there was a span of 26 bases. The CDR3 protein is CASSFLTLAQYDSGTDTQYF. CDR3 DNA: TGCGCCAGCAGCTTCCTGACACTAGCACAATACGACAGCGGCACAGATACGCAGTATTTT. Full variable domain (missing parts from reference TRBV5-1 and TRBJ2-3): KAGVTQTPRYLIKTRGQQVTLSCSPISGHRSVSWYQQTPGQGLQFLFEYFSETQRNKGNFPGRFSGRQFSNSRSEMNVSTLELGDSALYLCASSFLTLAQYDSGTDTQYFGPGTRLTVL.

The chain is built from TRBV18 and TRBJ1-2; 9 positions agree with TRBD1. Per the germline V gene, CDR1 is KGHSH and CDR2 is LQKENI. The CDR3 is 14 amino acids. V was clipped by 4 bases and J by 5 bases; unmatched bases: 5. This chain's CDR3 is CASSQSGTGYGYTF. DNA of the CDR3: TGTGCCAGCTCACAGTCCGGGACAGGGTATGGCTACACCTTC. Using reference TRBV18 and TRBJ1-2 for the parts outside the CDR3, the full variable domain is NAGVMQNPRHLVRRRGQEARLRCSPMKGHSHVYWYRQLPEEGLKFMVYLQKENIIDESGMPKERFSAEFPKEGPSILRIQQVVRGDSAAYFCASSQSGTGYGYTFGSGTRLTVV.